This passage covers 28 T cell receptor beta chains from one sample sequenced in a study of blood T cell repertoires in COVID-19. Using immunoSEQ multiplex PCR, the repertoire was profiled, and TCRdb retains in-frame clones only, with some absent. The sample lists around 140,000 clones, 77% seen once, with 9% to 10% in the top ten. Sequenced input: peripheral blood. These TCRs come from a woman aged 50 to 60 with active or convalescent COVID-19.

V usage is TRBV28 and J usage is TRBJ1-1, with TRBD1 matching over 8 bases. V dropped 10 bases and J dropped 0; count of bases not matched to a gene: 4. The CDR3 is made up of 13 amino acids. The germline V gene encodes CDR1 MDHEN and CDR2 SYDVKM. The CDR3 spells CATRGPLNTEAFF. The CDR3 region has the DNA TGTGCCACCAGGGGGCCGCTGAACACTGAAGCTTTCTTT. Using reference TRBV28 and TRBJ1-1 for the parts outside the CDR3, the full variable domain is DVKVTQSSRYLVKRTGEKVFLECVQDMDHENMFWYRQDPGLGLRLIYFSYDVKMKEKGDIPEGYSVSREKKERFSLILESASTNQTSMYLCATRGPLNTEAFFGQGTRLTVV.

This rearrangement joins TRBV19 to TRBJ2-1, with D possibly TRBD2 on 6 matching bases. The germline CDR1 and CDR2 sequences are LNHDA and SQIVND (reference sequence). The CDR3 runs 11 residues. Trimming cost V 5 bases and J 14 bases, with 13 bases left between them. For the CDR3, the DNA is TGTGCCAGTAGTGACGGGAGAGCGGAGTTCTTC. Its protein is CASSDGRAEFF. The full variable domain, in which reference TRBV19 and TRBJ2-1 provide the parts outside the CDR3, is DGGITQSPKYLFRKEGQNVTLSCEQNLNHDAMYWYRQDPGQGLRLIYYSQIVNDFQKGDIAEGYSVSREKKESFPLTVTSAQKNPTAFYLCASSDGRAEFFGPGTRLTVL.

J is TRBJ1-2 and V is TRBV10-3; 8 positions match TRBD1. CDR1 is ENHRY and CDR2 is SYGVKD in the germline V gene. V shed 9 bases and J 7 bases; nucleotides not matched to a gene: 13. The CDR3 totals 14 residues. The CDR3 DNA sequence: TGTGCCATTCAGAGGGGGCAGGGGGCTGGTGGCTACACCTTC. Translated, it gives CAIQRGQGAGGYTF.

The sample holds a few counts of this clone. CDR3 sequence: CASSPRARDYEQYF. The CDR3 bases are TGTGCCAGCTCACCACGGGCCAGGGACTACGAGCAGTACTTC. The genes are TRBV18 and TRBJ2-7; D possibly corresponds to TRBD1 (5 bases). The length of the CDR3 is 14 residues. The V gene lost 1 base and the J gene lost 3 bases, with 10 bases spanning the gap. In germline, CDR1 is KGHSH, CDR2 LQKENI.

CDR3 loop: CASRRPGHYSGANVLTF. In DNA, the CDR3 is TGTGCCAGCAGACGACCGGGACACTACTCTGGGGCCAACGTCCTGACTTTC. The J gene is TRBJ2-6, the V gene TRBV6-6, with D possibly TRBD1 on 6 matching bases. Germline-derived CDR1 and CDR2 are MNHNY and SVGAGI (reference sequence). The CDR3 consists of 17 residues. Trimming stripped 6 bases from V and 0 bases from J, with 15 bases between.

The chain employs TRBV12-3 or TRBV12-4 and TRBJ1-1; no clear D gene. Trimming pared 1 base from V and 1 base from J, leaving 4 bases between. CDR3 length equals 13 residues. The CDR3 coding sequence is TGTGCCAGCAGTTTAGGGCAGAACACTGAAGCTTTCTTT. This codes for CASSLGQNTEAFF.

V and J are TRBV29-1 and TRBJ2-3; 16 bases fit TRBD2. The germline gives CDR1 SQVTM, CDR2 ANQGSEA. The junction had 8 bases not matched to a gene; V was cut back by 6 bases and J by 5 bases. The CDR3 loop spans 16 amino acids. The CDR3 DNA reads as TGCAGCGTAACCGGGACTAGCGGGAGGGCAGGAGATACGCAGTATTTT. Translated: CSVTGTSGRAGDTQYF.

The genes are TRBV7-7 and TRBJ2-2; 7 bases map to TRBD1. Per the germline V gene, CDR1 is SSHAT and CDR2 is FNYEAQ (reference sequence). The CDR3 covers 14 residues. Losses at the gene ends were 11 bases for V and 1 base for J; bases not matched to a gene: 7. CDR3 in amino acids: CAVSRGRNTGELFF. The CDR3 DNA reads as TGTGCCGTATCGAGGGGGCGGAACACCGGGGAGCTGTTTTTT.

V usage is TRBV4-3 and J usage is TRBJ1-2; the D is unclear. Looked up from germline, CDR1 is LGHNA and CDR2 is YSLEER. The germline V and J ends were trimmed by 1 base and 4 bases, with 16 bases remaining between them. This CDR3 contains 16 residues. Here the CDR3 DNA reads TGCGCCAGCAGCCAAGTGTCGGATGACTCCGGCTATGGCTACACCTTC. It codes for CASSQVSDDSGYGYTF.

This clone was recorded a few times. The chain combines TRBV2 with TRBJ2-4, with no clear D. Germline assignment: CDR1 SNHLY and CDR2 FYNNEI. The CDR3 totals 15 residues. With 0 bases removed from V and 0 bases from J, the gap between germline ends came to 6 bases. The CDR3 DNA is TGTGCCAGCAGTGAAGCCCTTAAAGCCAAAAACATTCAGTACTTC. This codes for CASSEALKAKNIQYF.

This chain uses TRBV5-4 with TRBJ2-7; a weak D match, TRBD1 (6 bases). The CDR3 has 13 residues. V was shortened by 3 bases and J by 6 bases, with 13 bases between the two germline ends. Germline V gene sequence: CDR1 SGHNT, CDR2 YYREEE (reference sequence). CDR3 DNA: TGTGCCAGCAGCTCGACAGGAGGTGGCGAGCAGTACTTC. Residues: CASSSTGGGEQYF.

The chain recombines TRBV20-1 with TRBJ2-5; 12 bases fit TRBD2. The CDR3 is 10 residues long. In germline, CDR1 is DFQATT, CDR2 SNEGSKA (reference sequence). J was trimmed by 11 bases and V by 5 bases; bases with no gene match: 0. CDR3 nucleotide sequence: TGCAGTGCTGGGACTAGCGGGCAGTACTTC. Encoded protein: CSAGTSGQYF.

This chain connects TRBV12-1 to TRBJ1-5. TRBV12-1 is marked as a pseudogene. The CDR3 has 14 residues. The CDR3 nucleotides read TGTGCCAGCAGCCCCCCTGGTAGGCCGGGGCCCCAGCATTTT. Protein: CASSPPGRPGPQHF.

The chain employs TRBV7-2 and TRBJ1-3; 10 nucleotides align to TRBD1. The CDR3 is 19 amino acids. Germline V lookup: CDR1 SGHTA, CDR2 FQGNSA. J gave up 3 bases and V 5 bases, and 16 bases lay outside the gene matches. Written as DNA, the CDR3 is TGTGCCAGCAGCGGTTCCGGGACAGGGGCCCTATCGGGTGGAAACACCATATATTTT. It codes for CASSGSGTGALSGGNTIYF.

This clone has only a few counts. V gene TRBV19 combines with J gene TRBJ2-1; 8 nucleotides agree with TRBD2. This CDR3 region has 16 residues. Germline lookup yields CDR1 LNHDA and CDR2 SQIVND (reference sequence). V shed 1 base and J 8 bases; nucleotides not matched to a gene: 10. The CDR3 nucleotides are TGTGCCAGTAGTATAGGTGGGACTAGACAGCAACATGAGCAGTTCTTC. Translation: CASSIGGTRQQHEQFF.

This clone was counted once. This chain uses TRBV15 with TRBJ2-5, with TRBD1 as a possible D gene (6 bases). The CDR3 has 14 residues. Germline V gives CDR1 LNHNV, CDR2 YYDKDF (reference sequence). V lost 5 bases and J 1 base, leaving 11 bases between the germline ends. CDR3 amino acids: CATSGGQPQETQYF. In DNA form, the CDR3 reads TGTGCCACCAGCGGTGGACAGCCCCAAGAGACCCAGTACTTC. Combining the CDR3 with reference TRBV15 and TRBJ2-5 gives the whole variable domain DAMVIQNPRYQVTQFGKPVTLSCSQTLNHNVMYWYQQKSSQAPKLLFHYYDKDFNNEADTPDNFQSRRPNTSFCFLDIRSPGLGDTAMYLCATSGGQPQETQYFGPGTRLLVL.

The rearrangement links TRBV27 to TRBJ2-3; TRBD2 matches 9 bases. From germline, CDR1 is MNHEY and CDR2 SMNVEV (reference sequence). Trimming took 8 bases from V and 6 from J; bases not matched to a gene: 15. This CDR3 comprises 16 residues. The CDR3 nucleotides are TGTGCCAGCTCCCAAAGTCCGCTAGCGGGATTGGATACGCAGTATTTT. Its translation is CASSQSPLAGLDTQYF.

This rearrangement joins TRBV5-4 to TRBJ1-3, with D unclear. V gave up 2 bases and J gave up 7 bases, with 13 bases separating them. The CDR3 spans 14 residues. The germline CDR1 and CDR2 sequences are SGHNT and YYREEE (reference sequence). The CDR3 loop is CASSFRRVWNTIYF. The CDR3 nucleotides are TGTGCCAGCAGCTTCAGGCGAGTCTGGAACACCATATATTTT.

The V gene is TRBV10-3, the J gene TRBJ1-1; 7 bases align to TRBD1. Looked up from germline, CDR1 is ENHRY and CDR2 is SYGVKD. J was trimmed by 9 bases and V by 0 bases; bases with no gene match: 1. This CDR3 is 12 amino acids long. The CDR3 bases are TGTGCCATCAGTGAGTCGACAGGGCAAGCTTTCTTT. Translating it yields CAISESTGQAFF.

The chain has TRBV3-1 (or the pseudogene TRBV3-2) and TRBJ2-1; perhaps TRBD1 as D (6 bases). Germline assignment: CDR1 LGHDT and CDR2 YNNKEL (reference sequence). The CDR3 runs 19 residues. V dropped 1 base and J dropped 6 bases, with 25 bases sitting between them. The CDR3 DNA reads as TGTGCCAGCAGCCAAGTGGCTTCCAGGGGTCCTAACCGGGGCAATGAGCAGTTCTTC. Translated, it gives CASSQVASRGPNRGNEQFF.

This sequence joins TRBV19 and TRBJ1-1; D is unresolved. V lost 1 base and J lost 4, with 13 bases in between. CDR3 length: 15 residues. Germline lookup yields CDR1 LNHDA and CDR2 SQIVND (reference sequence). The CDR3 here is CASSIGHAGGTEAFF. CDR3 sequence (DNA): TGTGCCAGTAGTATAGGGCATGCGGGAGGCACTGAAGCTTTCTTT.

Of note for this clone: The identical CDR3 is also encoded by other nucleotide sequences in the sample. The V gene is TRBV30, the J gene TRBJ1-4; 7 bases are a match to TRBD1. Germline loops: CDR1 GTSNPN, CDR2 SVGIG (reference sequence). This CDR3 is 14 amino acids long. V trimming: 3 bases; J trimming: 8 bases; junction bases outside the gene matches: 9. CDR3 loop: CAWSETGLGEKLFF. CDR3 sequence (DNA): TGTGCCTGGAGCGAGACAGGGCTGGGAGAAAAACTGTTTTTT.

In this sample, this clone turned up a few times. The chain carries TRBV11-2 and TRBJ2-4; maybe TRBD1 (6 bases). Trimming pared 7 bases from V and 8 bases from J, leaving 15 bases between. Germline lookup yields CDR1 SGHAT and CDR2 FQNNGV. The CDR3 length is 13 residues. The CDR3 bases are TGTGCCAGCACCGATCGTGAGGGGGACATTCAGTACTTC. Translation gives CASTDREGDIQYF.

The chain uses TRBV2 and TRBJ1-5; D gene uncertain. The CDR3 is 13 residues long. Deletions cut 8 bases from V and 1 base from J, with 9 bases between. Germline CDR1 and CDR2: SNHLY and FYNNEI. In nucleotides, the CDR3 is TGTGCCAGCGCGGGAGAGAGCAATCAGCCCCAGCATTTT. Amino acid sequence: CASAGESNQPQHF.

J is TRBJ2-7 and V is TRBV2, with no clear D. V was clipped by 4 bases and J by 2 bases, with 9 bases between them. Germline values: CDR1 SNHLY, CDR2 FYNNEI. The CDR3 is 13 residues long. CDR3 DNA: TGTGCCAGCAGTGTGGCTAGAACCTACGAGCAGTACTTC. This translates into CASSVARTYEQYF.

This clone showed up just once. This chain uses TRBV18 with TRBJ1-6; D is undetermined. CDR3 length: 13 residues. Germline lookup yields CDR1 KGHSH and CDR2 LQKENI. V lost 3 bases and J 7 bases, leaving 7 bases between the germline ends. CDR3 sequence: CASSPRQNSPLHF. In nucleotides, the CDR3 is TGTGCCAGCTCACCGAGGCAGAATTCACCCCTCCACTTT.

This chain uses TRBV7-2 with TRBJ2-3; D possibly corresponds to TRBD2 (5 bases). There are 14 residues in the CDR3. V gave up 5 bases and J gave up 0 bases, with 9 bases separating them. Germline V CDR1 and CDR2: SGHTA, FQGNSA. The CDR3 protein is CASSLRTSTDTQYF. CDR3 sequence (DNA): TGTGCCAGCAGCCTGAGGACTAGCACAGATACGCAGTATTTT.

In this sample, this clone turned up once. The CDR3 bases are TGTGCCAGTAGTATTGCAGCGGGACCATCCTACGAGCAGTACTTC. This encodes CASSIAAGPSYEQYF. The chain has TRBV19 and TRBJ2-7, with 7 bases identical to TRBD2. The CDR3 is 15 amino acids. Germline V gene sequence: CDR1 LNHDA, CDR2 SQIVND (reference sequence). Trimming cost V 3 bases and J 1 base; bases outside gene matches: 6.